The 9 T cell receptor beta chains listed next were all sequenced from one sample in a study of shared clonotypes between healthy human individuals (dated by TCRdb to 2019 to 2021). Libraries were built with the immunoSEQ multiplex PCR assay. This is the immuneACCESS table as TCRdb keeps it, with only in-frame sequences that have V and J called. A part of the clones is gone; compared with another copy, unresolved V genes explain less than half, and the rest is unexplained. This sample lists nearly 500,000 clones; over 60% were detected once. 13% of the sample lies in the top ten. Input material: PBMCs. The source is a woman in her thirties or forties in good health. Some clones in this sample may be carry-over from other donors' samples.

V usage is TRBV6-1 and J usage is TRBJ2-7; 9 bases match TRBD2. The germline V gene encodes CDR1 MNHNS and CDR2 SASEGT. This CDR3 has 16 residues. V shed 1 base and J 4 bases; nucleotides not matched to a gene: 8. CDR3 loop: CASSEDSFSGRYEQYF. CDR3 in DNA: TGTGCCAGCAGTGAAGATTCTTTTAGCGGGAGATACGAGCAGTACTTC.

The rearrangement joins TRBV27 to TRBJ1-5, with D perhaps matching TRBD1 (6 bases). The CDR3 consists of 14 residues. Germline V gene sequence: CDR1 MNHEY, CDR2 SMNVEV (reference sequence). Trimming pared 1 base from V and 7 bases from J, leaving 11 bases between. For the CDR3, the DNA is TGTGCCAGCAGTTTATACAGGGAAGGCCAGCCCCAGCATTTT. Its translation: CASSLYREGQPQHF.

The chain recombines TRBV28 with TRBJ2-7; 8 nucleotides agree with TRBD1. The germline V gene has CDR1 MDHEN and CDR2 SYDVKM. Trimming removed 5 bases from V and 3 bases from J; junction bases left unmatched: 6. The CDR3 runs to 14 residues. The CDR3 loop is CASSPDRGGYEQYF. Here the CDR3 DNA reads TGTGCCAGCAGTCCTGACAGGGGAGGCTACGAGCAGTACTTC. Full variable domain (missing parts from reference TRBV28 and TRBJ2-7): DVKVTQSSRYLVKRTGEKVFLECVQDMDHENMFWYRQDPGLGLRLIYFSYDVKMKEKGDIPEGYSVSREKKERFSLILESASTNQTSMYLCASSPDRGGYEQYFGPGTRLTVT.

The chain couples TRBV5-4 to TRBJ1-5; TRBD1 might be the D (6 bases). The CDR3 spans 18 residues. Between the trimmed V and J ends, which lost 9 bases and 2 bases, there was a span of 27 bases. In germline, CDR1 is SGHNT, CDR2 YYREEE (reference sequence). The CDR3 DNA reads TGTGCCACCTCCCCCCGACCGGGACAAATTATAGGCAATCAGCCCCAGCATTTT. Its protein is CATSPRPGQIIGNQPQHF.

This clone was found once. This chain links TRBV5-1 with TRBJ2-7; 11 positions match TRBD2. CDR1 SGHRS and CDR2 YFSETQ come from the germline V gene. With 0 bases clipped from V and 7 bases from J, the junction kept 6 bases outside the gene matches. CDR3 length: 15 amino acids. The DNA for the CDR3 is TGCGCCAGCAGCTTGGGACTAGCGGGGAGGGGGGAGCAGTACTTC. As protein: CASSLGLAGRGEQYF.

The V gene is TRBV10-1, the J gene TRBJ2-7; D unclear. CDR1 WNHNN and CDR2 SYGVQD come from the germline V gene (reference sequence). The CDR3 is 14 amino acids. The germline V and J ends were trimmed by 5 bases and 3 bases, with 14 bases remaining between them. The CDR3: CASSLDLLSYEQYF. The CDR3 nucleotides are TGCGCCAGCAGTCTAGACCTCCTTAGCTACGAGCAGTACTTC.

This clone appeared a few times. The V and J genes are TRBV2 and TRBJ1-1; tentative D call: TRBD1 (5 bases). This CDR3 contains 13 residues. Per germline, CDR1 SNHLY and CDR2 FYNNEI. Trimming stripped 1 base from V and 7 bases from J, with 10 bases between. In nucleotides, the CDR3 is TGTGCCAGCAGTGAAGAGGCGACAGTTGAAGCTTTCTTT. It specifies CASSEEATVEAFF.

Here the CDR3 reads CASSVGFASPDTQYF. DNA for the CDR3: TGTGCCAGCAGCGTAGGTTTCGCGAGCCCAGATACGCAGTATTTT. V and J are TRBV9 and TRBJ2-3; D not certain. In germline, CDR1 is SGDLS, CDR2 YYNGEE. There are 15 residues in the CDR3. V lost 0 bases and J 4 bases, leaving 12 bases between the germline ends. The full variable domain, its missing parts supplied by reference TRBV9 and TRBJ2-3, is DSGVTQTPKHLITATGQRVTLRCSPRSGDLSVYWYQQSLDQGLQFLIQYYNGEERAKGNILERFSAQQFPDLHSELNLSSLELGDSALYFCASSVGFASPDTQYFGPGTRLTVL.

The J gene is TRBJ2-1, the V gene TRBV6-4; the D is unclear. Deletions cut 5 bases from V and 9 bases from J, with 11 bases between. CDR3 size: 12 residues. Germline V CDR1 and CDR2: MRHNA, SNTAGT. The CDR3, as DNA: TGTGCCAGCAGTTCTGGTACGGGTGAGCAGTTCTTC. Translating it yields CASSSGTGEQFF.